Each of the 17 T cell receptor beta chains below was sequenced from the same sample in a study of cytomegalovirus exposure and HLA in healthy donors. Repertoires were generated with immunoSEQ multiplex PCR, while TCRdb's copy carries only in-frame clones and drops some. The sample gives around 150,000 clones, around 90% of which show up once; just under 8% is in the top ten. The sequencing input was PBMCs. The receptors stem from a woman aged 18-29 years in good health and CMV-seropositive.

V and J are TRBV28 and TRBJ2-3, with D uncertain. V gave up 4 bases and J gave up 3 bases, with 5 bases separating them. This CDR3 region has 12 residues. Germline CDR1 and CDR2: MDHEN and SYDVKM. The CDR3: CASSSYTDTQYF. CDR3 sequence (DNA): TGTGCCAGCAGTTCTTATACAGATACGCAGTATTTT.

The chain couples TRBV28 to TRBJ2-5; 16 bases map to TRBD2. CDR3 length: 17 residues. Trimming removed 5 bases from V and 4 bases from J; junction bases left unmatched: 7. CDR1 is MDHEN, CDR2 SYDVKM, per germline. The CDR3 nucleotides are TGTGCCAGCAGTCCCGGGACTAGCGGGGGGGCCCGAGAGACCCAGTACTTC. Translated: CASSPGTSGGARETQYF.

The J gene is TRBJ2-2, the V gene TRBV7-2, with TRBD2 matching 8 bases. The V gene's germline CDR1 is SGHTA and CDR2 FQGNSA. V shed 1 base, J shed 1 base, and the junction held 11 bases outside the gene matches. The CDR3 runs to 19 residues. This CDR3 is CASSLGRLGAGGNTGELFF. CDR3 nucleotide sequence: TGTGCCAGCAGCTTAGGGAGGCTAGGTGCGGGGGGGAACACCGGGGAGCTGTTTTTT.

V usage is TRBV4-2 and J usage is TRBJ2-2; perhaps TRBD1 as D (5 bases). From germline, CDR1 is LGHNA and CDR2 YNFKEQ. Trimming took 0 bases from V and 6 from J, leaving 8 bases between them. This CDR3 is 14 amino acids long. The CDR3 region is CASSQDRGPGELFF. In nucleotides, the CDR3 is TGTGCCAGCAGCCAAGATAGGGGTCCCGGGGAGCTGTTTTTT.

The genes are TRBV7-2 and TRBJ1-1; D is undetermined. Germline V gene data show CDR1 as SGHTA and CDR2 as FQGNSA. The CDR3 has 15 residues. The ends were cut back, 2 bases at V and 5 bases at J, with 15 bases in the middle. CDR3 nucleotide sequence: TGTGCCAGCAGCTTAAGTTTATCGAGCGGTACTGAAGCTTTCTTT. Protein: CASSLSLSSGTEAFF. Based on the CDR3 plus reference TRBV7-2 and TRBJ1-1, the full variable domain is GAGVSQSPSNKVTEKGKDVELRCDPISGHTALYWYRQSLGQGLEFLIYFQGNSAPDKSGLPSDRFSAERTGGSVSTLTIQRTQQEDSAVYLCASSLSLSSGTEAFFGQGTRLTVV.

Remarks on this clone: Sequence at one end of the junction differs from germline and may be a read error. This chain uses TRBV4-2 with TRBJ1-2, with D perhaps matching TRBD1 (5 bases). The length of the CDR3 is 11 residues. Per the germline V gene, CDR1 is LGHNA and CDR2 is YNFKEQ. The CDR3 DNA follows: TGTGCCAGCAGCCAAGGAGTGGACATACACTTC. It translates to CASSQGVDIHF.

The chain links TRBV5-3 to TRBJ1-1, with D tentatively TRBD1 (5 bases). TRBV5-3 is treated as an ORF (open reading frame) with a function not yet certain. CDR3 length: 17 residues. The ends were cut back, 0 bases at V and 0 bases at J, with 15 bases in the middle. The CDR3 nucleotides read TGTGCCAGAAGCTTGGGAAGGGCGGGGCAGATGAACACTGAAGCTTTCTTT. Translating it yields CARSLGRAGQMNTEAFF.

The chain has TRBV9 and TRBJ2-2; 8 bases map to TRBD2. Unmatched junction bases numbered 0, after V lost 2 bases and J lost 0 bases. The CDR3 runs 15 residues. Germline V lookup: CDR1 SGDLS, CDR2 YYNGEE. Here the CDR3 reads CASSVSGTNTGELFF. The CDR3 nucleotides read TGTGCCAGCAGCGTTAGCGGGACGAACACCGGGGAGCTGTTTTTT.

This chain connects TRBV27 to TRBJ2-7, with 11 bases aligning to TRBD1. Germline V gene data show CDR1 as MNHEY and CDR2 as SMNVEV (reference sequence). The trim removed 6 bases at V and 3 bases at J, leaving 10 bases unmatched. CDR3 length: 16 amino acids. The chain's CDR3 is CASSQAPGQGVYEQYF. The DNA of the CDR3 is TGTGCCAGCAGCCAAGCTCCGGGACAGGGGGTCTACGAGCAGTACTTC.

On this clone itself: Additional DNA sequences in this sample encode the identical CDR3. The rearrangement joins TRBV11-3 to TRBJ1-1, with TRBD1 matching 11 bases. Losses at the gene ends were 5 bases for V and 3 bases for J; bases not matched to a gene: 2. CDR1 is SGHNT, CDR2 YENEEA, per germline. CDR3 length: 14 amino acids. DNA for the CDR3: TGTGCCAGCAGCCTGGGACAGGGGGACACTGAAGCTTTCTTT. The encoded protein is CASSLGQGDTEAFF.

This chain links TRBV7-2 with TRBJ2-3; TRBD2 aligns across 12 bases. The CDR3 is made up of 16 amino acids. Germline trimming cut 1 base from V and 1 base from J; bases unmatched to any gene: 0. CDR1 is SGHTA, CDR2 FQGNSA, per germline. The CDR3 DNA follows: TGTGCCAGCAGCTTAGGACTAGCGGGGGGCACAGATACGCAGTATTTT. Protein sequence: CASSLGLAGGTDTQYF. Combining the CDR3 with reference TRBV7-2 and TRBJ2-3 gives the whole variable domain GAGVSQSPSNKVTEKGKDVELRCDPISGHTALYWYRQSLGQGLEFLIYFQGNSAPDKSGLPSDRFSAERTGGSVSTLTIQRTQQEDSAVYLCASSLGLAGGTDTQYFGPGTRLTVL.

With respect to this clone: Within the sample, other DNA sequences also encode this same CDR3. The rearrangement links TRBV2 to TRBJ2-2; 9 positions agree with TRBD1. In germline, CDR1 is SNHLY, CDR2 FYNNEI. The CDR3 consists of 14 residues. V lost 4 bases to trimming and J lost 6 bases; unmatched junction nucleotides: 3. Here the CDR3 DNA reads TGTGCCAGCAGTGTCCGACAGGGGGCCGGGGAGCTGTTTTTT. Translated, it gives CASSVRQGAGELFF.

Written as DNA, the CDR3 is TGTGCCAGCAGGGACATGCGGGGCTACACCTTC. Its translation: CASRDMRGYTF. This sequence joins TRBV6-5 and TRBJ1-2; tentative D call: TRBD1 (5 bases). V was cut by 6 bases and J by 8 bases, with 10 bases left in between. The CDR3 is 11 amino acids. The V gene's germline CDR1 is MNHEY and CDR2 SVGAGI.

The chain couples TRBV5-1 to TRBJ2-3, with D unclear. CDR1 is SGHRS, CDR2 YFSETQ, per germline. The V and J ends lost 0 bases and 1 base respectively, with 9 bases between them. CDR3 length: 15 amino acids. The chain's CDR3 is CASSLATSGTDTQYF. Written as DNA, the CDR3 is TGCGCCAGCAGCTTGGCGACTTCAGGCACAGATACGCAGTATTTT.

V usage is TRBV4-1 and J usage is TRBJ1-6; D call uncertain. Trimming cost V 4 bases and J 2 bases, with 9 bases left between them. The CDR3 is 15 amino acids. Germline V gene sequence: CDR1 MGHRA, CDR2 YSYEKL. For the CDR3, the DNA is TGCGCCAGCAGCCGGGGAGATACCTATAATTCACCCCTCCACTTT. It specifies CASSRGDTYNSPLHF.

V gene TRBV23-1 combines with J gene TRBJ1-6; the D gene is possibly TRBD1 (6 bases). Being an ORF, TRBV23-1 has a function that is uncertain. The CDR3 consists of 17 residues. V lost 2 bases, J lost 7 bases, and 18 bases lay in between. This CDR3 is CASSQQITGNSNSPLHF. The CDR3 bases are TGCGCCAGCAGTCAACAGATAACAGGGAACTCCAATTCACCCCTCCACTTT.

The CDR3 coding sequence is TGTGCCACCAGCAGAGGCAGGGGCCTAGCGGGGGCCGGCTCCTACAATGAGCAGTTCTTC. Its protein product is CATSRGRGLAGAGSYNEQFF. V and J are TRBV15 and TRBJ2-1; 10 bases line up with TRBD2. Germline V gene sequence: CDR1 LNHNV, CDR2 YYDKDF (reference sequence). The CDR3 is 20 residues long. With V trimmed by 1 base and J by 0 bases, 12 bases remained unmatched.